The 21 T cell receptor beta chains below were found in one sample sequenced in a study of OX40 agonist ivuxolimab in advanced cancers. Sequenced by immunoSEQ multiplex PCR; TCRdb stores in-frame clones only, minus some. The sample holds approximately 76,000 clones; approximately 86% are singletons and the top ten take 0.68%. The material sequenced was CD4+ or CD8+ T cells sorted from blood, taken in a trial of the OX40 agonist ivuxolimab. The receptors were sampled from an adult with an advanced solid tumor such as melanoma, head and neck, liver or kidney cancer.

The rearrangement links TRBV29-1 to TRBJ1-1; TRBD1 might be the D (5 bases). The V end was cut by 2 bases, the J end by 4 bases, with 14 bases between. CDR1 is SQVTM, CDR2 ANQGSEA, per germline. This CDR3 has 14 residues. The CDR3 protein is CSVETGGVVTEAFF. In DNA, the CDR3 is TGCAGCGTTGAAACGGGGGGGGTGGTCACTGAAGCTTTCTTT. The entire variable domain, with the rest obtained from reference TRBV29-1 and TRBJ1-1, is as follows: SAVISQKPSRDICQRGTSLTIQCQVDSQVTMMFWYRQQPGQSLTLIATANQGSEATYESGFVIDKFPISRPNLTFSTLTVSNMSPEDSSIYLCSVETGGVVTEAFFGQGTRLTVV.

This chain uses TRBV5-1 with TRBJ2-7; TRBD1 matches at 11 bases. The CDR3 has 14 amino acids. The trim removed 3 bases at V and 3 bases at J, leaving 2 bases unmatched. Germline V gene lookup returns CDR1 SGHRS and CDR2 YFSETQ. DNA for the CDR3: TGCGCCAGCAGCTGGGACAGGGGGTTCTACGAGCAGTACTTC. It encodes CASSWDRGFYEQYF.

This rearrangement joins TRBV7-2 to TRBJ1-2; D is ambiguous. V was trimmed by 3 bases and J by 2 bases, leaving 13 bases between them. The CDR3 sequence is 15 residues long. The germline V gene encodes CDR1 SGHTA and CDR2 FQGNSA. CDR3 sequence (DNA): TGTGCCAGCAGCTTCGGGTTACTCGGAAACTATGGCTACACCTTC. Its protein product is CASSFGLLGNYGYTF.

The CDR3 bases are TGTGCCTGGGAGACAATGTCCTATGGCTACACCTTC. Its protein product is CAWETMSYGYTF. The V gene is TRBV30, the J gene TRBJ1-2; no clear D gene. This CDR3 contains 12 residues. V lost 5 bases and J 4 bases, leaving 11 bases between the germline ends. Germline V gene data show CDR1 as GTSNPN and CDR2 as SVGIG (reference sequence).

This clone has only one observation. The chain carries TRBV2 and TRBJ1-1; D is perhaps TRBD1 (5 bases). The CDR3 is made up of 13 amino acids. Germline V gives CDR1 SNHLY, CDR2 FYNNEI. The V end was cut by 4 bases, the J end by 7 bases, with 13 bases between. The CDR3 bases are TGTGCCAGCAGTGTGGACAAGCGAGTTGAAGCTTTCTTT. It encodes CASSVDKRVEAFF. The full variable domain, its missing parts supplied by reference TRBV2 and TRBJ1-1, is EPEVTQTPSHQVTQMGQEVILRCVPISNHLYFYWYRQILGQKVEFLVSFYNNEISEKSEIFDDQFSVERPDGSNFTLKIRSTKLEDSAMYFCASSVDKRVEAFFGQGTRLTVV.

The chain links TRBV30 to TRBJ2-2, with 9 bases aligning to TRBD1. Trimming cost V 2 bases and J 6 bases; bases outside gene matches: 10. Germline V gives CDR1 GTSNPN, CDR2 SVGIG (reference sequence). This CDR3 is 16 amino acids long. In nucleotides, the CDR3 is TGTGCCTGGAGTACTGACAGGGGGGTCGGGTCCGGGGAGCTGTTTTTT. Translated, it gives CAWSTDRGVGSGELFF.

V usage is TRBV5-4 and J usage is TRBJ2-1, with D tentatively TRBD1 (6 bases). Germline CDR1 SGHNT, CDR2 YYREEE (reference sequence). The CDR3 is 15 amino acids. V lost 0 bases and J 2 bases, leaving 9 bases between the germline ends. CDR3 amino acids: CASSLVQGTYNEQFF. CDR3 sequence (DNA): TGTGCCAGCAGCTTGGTACAGGGTACCTACAATGAGCAGTTCTTC. The complete variable domain, with remaining parts taken from reference TRBV5-4 and TRBJ2-1, reads ETGVTQSPTHLIKTRGQQVTLRCSSQSGHNTVSWYQQALGQGPQFIFQYYREEENGRGNFPPRFSGLQFPNYSSELNVNALELDDSALYLCASSLVQGTYNEQFFGPGTRLTVL.

The rearrangement joins TRBV6-1 to TRBJ2-1; D not certain. Germline V lookup: CDR1 MNHNS, CDR2 SASEGT. V shed 8 bases and J shed 6 bases, with 14 bases lying between them. CDR3 length: 13 amino acids. For the CDR3, the DNA is TGTGCCAGCTCCCCGGCAACTGGCAATGAGCAGTTCTTC. Residues: CASSPATGNEQFF.

The chain has TRBV20-1 and TRBJ2-5; D perhaps matches TRBD1 (5 bases). The germline V gene has CDR1 DFQATT and CDR2 SNEGSKA (reference sequence). Trimming cost V 4 bases and J 5 bases, with 8 bases left between them. The CDR3 is 11 residues long. The CDR3 coding sequence is TGCAGTGCTAACAGGAAGGAGACCCAGTACTTC. It yields the protein CSANRKETQYF.

This chain uses TRBV30 with TRBJ1-2; D is perhaps TRBD1 (6 bases). Trimming removed 0 bases from V and 9 bases from J, with 23 bases in between. Germline CDR1 reads GTSNPN; CDR2 reads SVGIG (reference sequence). This CDR3 contains 16 residues. The CDR3 DNA reads as TGTGCCTGGAGTGTAAATAGGGCCGGACAGTCCCATAGCTACACCTTC. Translating it yields CAWSVNRAGQSHSYTF.

This clone has a single count. The J gene is TRBJ1-2, the V gene TRBV28; TRBD1 aligns across 7 bases. The germline gives CDR1 MDHEN, CDR2 SYDVKM. The CDR3 sequence is 13 residues long. Trimming cost V 3 bases and J 4 bases; bases outside gene matches: 2. The CDR3 protein is CASSFDRVYGYTF. The CDR3 region has the DNA TGTGCCAGCAGTTTCGACAGGGTCTATGGCTACACCTTC.

DNA of the CDR3: TGTGCCAGCAGTTCGTTACGTATGAACACTGAAGCTTTCTTT. This codes for CASSSLRMNTEAFF. The V gene is TRBV27, the J gene TRBJ1-1; no clear D. The V gene lost 4 bases and the J gene lost 0 bases, with 9 bases spanning the gap. Germline CDR1 and CDR2: MNHEY and SMNVEV (reference sequence). The CDR3 is 14 residues long.

In DNA, the CDR3 is TGTGCCAGCAGCTTAGCCCACGGGGGGGACAATGAGCAGTTCTTC. Translated: CASSLAHGGDNEQFF. The chain has TRBV11-2 and TRBJ2-1, with 8 bases aligning to TRBD2. Trimming cost V 1 base and J 5 bases; bases outside gene matches: 4. Per germline, CDR1 SGHAT and CDR2 FQNNGV. The CDR3 is 15 amino acids.

This clone was found once. The gene calls are TRBV6-5 and TRBJ1-5, with a possible D match to TRBD1 (6 bases). V dropped 6 bases and J dropped 7 bases, with 16 bases sitting between them. The CDR3 contains 14 residues. Germline values: CDR1 MNHEY, CDR2 SVGAGI. CDR3 coding DNA: TGTGCCAGCAGCCGAACAGGTCAGGGGCAGCCCCAGCATTTT. The encoded protein is CASSRTGQGQPQHF.

The chain links TRBV5-1 to TRBJ1-1; D gene uncertain. V was pared by 4 bases and J by 1 base, with 8 bases between. Germline CDR1 is SGHRS and CDR2 is YFSETQ. The CDR3 spans 13 residues. CDR3 DNA: TGCGCCAGCAGCCACGGCCAGAACACTGAAGCTTTCTTT. Protein sequence: CASSHGQNTEAFF.

The V gene is TRBV19, the J gene TRBJ1-3; no definite D call. V lost 9 bases, J lost 8 bases, and 23 bases lay in between. Germline lookup yields CDR1 LNHDA and CDR2 SQIVND (reference sequence). The CDR3 is 15 amino acids. CDR3 protein: CASIRNLGRVDTIYF. In DNA, the CDR3 is TGTGCCAGCATCCGGAATCTTGGGAGGGTGGACACCATATATTTT.

The chain couples TRBV19 to TRBJ1-4; D is undetermined. The V end lost 5 bases, the J end lost 3 bases, and 13 bases lay between the germline ends. The CDR3 loop spans 15 amino acids. Germline V CDR1 and CDR2: LNHDA, SQIVND (reference sequence). CDR3 DNA sequence: TGTGCCAGTAGTGACGGGAGCGGAGCTAATGAAAAACTGTTTTTT. Its translation is CASSDGSGANEKLFF.

The CDR3 protein is CASRSLGGTLSQPQHF. The CDR3 DNA follows: TGTGCAAGTCGCTCCCTGGGAGGGACCTTGAGTCAGCCCCAGCATTTT. The chain couples TRBV12-2 to TRBJ1-5. TRBV12-2 is deemed a pseudogene. The CDR3 consists of 16 residues.

The chain couples TRBV18 to TRBJ1-1; TRBD1 is a possible D gene (6 bases). Trimming pared 3 bases from V and 4 bases from J, leaving 12 bases between. The germline V gene encodes CDR1 KGHSH and CDR2 LQKENI. The CDR3 consists of 14 residues. CDR3 loop: CASSPKGDSTEAFF. In DNA form, the CDR3 reads TGTGCCAGCTCACCTAAGGGGGATAGCACTGAAGCTTTCTTT.

For the CDR3, the DNA is TGTGCCAGCAGCCCCGGGACCCTGGGGCAGCCCCAGCATTTT. It encodes CASSPGTLGQPQHF. V and J are TRBV11-2 and TRBJ1-5; tentatively, D is TRBD1 (5 bases). With 5 bases removed from V and 7 bases from J, the gap between germline ends came to 15 bases. The CDR3 contains 14 residues. Germline V gene sequence: CDR1 SGHAT, CDR2 FQNNGV.

As DNA, the CDR3 is TGTGCCTGGAGTGTACGGTCGGGGGTCGGTGCAGATACGCAGTATTTT. This encodes CAWSVRSGVGADTQYF. This chain links TRBV30 with TRBJ2-3; D possibly corresponds to TRBD2 (6 bases). Germline V lookup: CDR1 GTSNPN, CDR2 SVGIG (reference sequence). Trimming took off 0 bases at V and 4 bases at J, with 17 bases between the two ends. This CDR3 is built from 16 residues.